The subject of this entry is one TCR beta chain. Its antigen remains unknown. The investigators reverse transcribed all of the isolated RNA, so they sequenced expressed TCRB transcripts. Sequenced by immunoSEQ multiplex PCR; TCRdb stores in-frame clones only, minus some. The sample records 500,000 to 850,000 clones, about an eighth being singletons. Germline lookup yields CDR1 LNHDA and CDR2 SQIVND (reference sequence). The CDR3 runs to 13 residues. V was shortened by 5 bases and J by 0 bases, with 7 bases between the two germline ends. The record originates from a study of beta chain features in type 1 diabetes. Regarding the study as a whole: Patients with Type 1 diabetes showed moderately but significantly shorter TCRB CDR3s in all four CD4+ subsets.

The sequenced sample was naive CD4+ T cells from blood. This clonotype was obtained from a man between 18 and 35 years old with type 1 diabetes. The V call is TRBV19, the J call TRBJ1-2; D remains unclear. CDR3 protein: CASSLAPNYGYTF. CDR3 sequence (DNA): TGTGCCAGTAGTTTGGCACCTAACTATGGCTACACCTTC.